These 20 T cell receptor beta chains came from one sample sequenced in a study of blood T cell repertoires in COVID-19. Here immunoSEQ multiplex PCR was the method, and the copy in TCRdb shows in-frame clones only, minus some. The table has 55,000 to 75,000 clones, around 91% seen once. Sequencing used peripheral blood. The receptors shown here come from a human donor in a cohort sampled during active COVID-19.

V gene TRBV24-1 combines with J gene TRBJ1-2; D gene uncertain. V was trimmed by 4 bases and J by 8 bases, leaving 16 bases between them. The CDR3 contains 14 residues. From germline, CDR1 is KGHDR and CDR2 SFDVKD. The CDR3 is CATSDQREIVGYTF. CDR3 DNA sequence: TGTGCCACCAGTGACCAACGGGAAATTGTGGGCTACACCTTC.

The count of this clone is one. V gene TRBV9 combines with J gene TRBJ2-7; 8 bases line up with TRBD1. Germline CDR1 SGDLS, CDR2 YYNGEE. CDR3 length: 15 amino acids. V lost 2 bases, J lost 1 base, and 5 bases stayed unmatched. CDR3 sequence (DNA): TGTGCCAGCAGCGTCGGGACAGGCCCTTCCTACGAGCAGTACTTC. Residues: CASSVGTGPSYEQYF.

This chain connects TRBV6-5 to TRBJ1-2; 9 bases are shared with TRBD1. This CDR3 has 15 residues. The germline V gene encodes CDR1 MNHEY and CDR2 SVGAGI. The V gene end was trimmed by 5 bases and the J gene end by 8 bases; junction bases not matched to a gene: 12. In DNA, the CDR3 is TGTGCCAGCAGTCCGGGGGTACAGGGGGCAGGCGGCTACACCTTC. Protein sequence: CASSPGVQGAGGYTF.

The chain employs TRBV25-1 and TRBJ1-2, with D uncertain. The CDR3 loop spans 14 amino acids. Trimming left V 6 bases short and J 0 bases short, with 11 bases between. Germline values: CDR1 MGHDK, CDR2 SYGVNS. CDR3 DNA: TGTGCCAGCAGCGATGGCCTGGCTAACTATGGCTACACCTTC. It is translated as CASSDGLANYGYTF.

J is TRBJ2-7 and V is TRBV27; no reliable D call. V lost 0 bases to trimming and J lost 3 bases, with 6 bases between them. This CDR3 is 13 amino acids long. CDR1 and CDR2 from the germline V gene are MNHEY and SMNVEV (reference sequence). Here the CDR3 reads CASSLSAHYEQYF. In DNA, the CDR3 is TGTGCCAGCAGTTTATCGGCTCACTACGAGCAGTACTTC.

The rearrangement joins TRBV6-1 to TRBJ2-5; 9 nucleotides align to TRBD1. Germline CDR1 and CDR2: MNHNS and SASEGT. The CDR3 contains 16 residues. The ends lost 3 bases at V and 5 bases at J; junction bases unmatched: 10. The CDR3 reads CASSEHSGTGSETQYF. The CDR3 coding sequence is TGTGCCAGCAGTGAGCACTCCGGGACAGGGTCTGAGACCCAGTACTTC.

V is TRBV5-4 and J is TRBJ1-1, with 11 bases matching TRBD1. This CDR3 is built from 16 residues. V trimming: 2 bases; J trimming: 3 bases; junction bases outside the gene matches: 6. The germline gives CDR1 SGHNT, CDR2 YYREEE (reference sequence). CDR3 nucleotides: TGTGCCAGCAGCTTCGGACAGGGGGCGTCTCACACTGAAGCTTTCTTT. This sequence encodes CASSFGQGASHTEAFF.

CDR3 sequence (DNA): TGCGCCAGCGACTATACAGGGACCACTGAAGCTTTCTTT. Its protein product is CASDYTGTTEAFF. V usage is TRBV5-1 and J usage is TRBJ1-1; tentatively, D is TRBD1 (6 bases). The CDR3 contains 13 residues. V lost 7 bases to trimming and J lost 4 bases, with 14 bases between them. Germline loops: CDR1 SGHRS, CDR2 YFSETQ.

The chain recombines TRBV6-5 with TRBJ1-2; D is perhaps TRBD1 (6 bases). CDR1 and CDR2 (germline): MNHEY, SVGAGI. Trimming took off 6 bases at V and 0 bases at J, with 11 bases between the two ends. This CDR3 is built from 14 residues. The CDR3 DNA reads as TGTGCCAGCAGCGACAGGAACTCTAACTATGGCTACACCTTC. This sequence encodes CASSDRNSNYGYTF.

The chain uses TRBV6-2 or TRBV6-3 and TRBJ2-7, with D maybe TRBD1 (6 bases). This CDR3 spans 14 amino acids. From germline, CDR1 is MNHEY and CDR2 SVGEGT. V was clipped by 2 bases and J by 2 bases, with 10 bases between them. The CDR3 loop is CASSYDRPPYEQYF. For the CDR3, the DNA is TGTGCCAGCAGTTACGACAGGCCCCCCTACGAGCAGTACTTC.

The rearrangement uses TRBV6-2 or TRBV6-3 and TRBJ2-7, with a possible D match to TRBD1 (6 bases). The CDR3 has 14 amino acids. Germline V gives CDR1 MNHEY, CDR2 SVGEGT. Trimming removed 2 bases at V and 0 bases at J, with 8 bases between. CDR3 in amino acids: CASSYGTNSYEQYF. The CDR3, as DNA: TGTGCCAGCAGTTACGGGACAAACTCCTACGAGCAGTACTTC.

V and J are TRBV12-3 or TRBV12-4 and TRBJ1-2; D ambiguous. The V end lost 1 base, the J end lost 8 bases, and 8 bases lay between the germline ends. This CDR3 contains 12 residues. In DNA form, the CDR3 reads TGTGCCAGCAGTTTAGGAGGGCCCGGCTACACCTTC. It yields the protein CASSLGGPGYTF.

The chain employs TRBV21-1 and TRBJ2-5; the DNA was not compared with TRBD2, the D call given in the table. TRBV21-1 is designated a pseudogene. CDR3 length: 15 amino acids. CDR3 DNA sequence: TGTGCCAGCGTATTGGCGGGGAGATGTCAAGAGACCCAGTACTTC. Its protein product is CASVLAGRCQETQYF.

The V and J genes are TRBV9 and TRBJ1-5, with D possibly matching TRBD1 (5 bases). Per the germline V gene, CDR1 is SGDLS and CDR2 is YYNGEE. The CDR3 sequence is 15 residues long. Trimming removed 7 bases at V and 5 bases at J, with 19 bases between. The CDR3, as DNA: TGTGCCAGCTCCCCGGGCGGGGGAGGCTATCAGCCCCAGCATTTT. It yields the protein CASSPGGGGYQPQHF.

The chain uses TRBV24-1 and TRBJ2-1; 9 bases agree with TRBD1. CDR1 and CDR2 (germline): KGHDR, SFDVKD. The junction had 37 bases not matched to a gene; V was cut back by 12 bases and J by 5 bases. This CDR3 is built from 23 residues. The CDR3 DNA is TGTGCCGGGATTTGGGCCGGGACAGGGTATCCAGAAAGCATAAGCTCGATAAACAATGAGCAGTTCTTC. Translated: CAGIWAGTGYPESISSINNEQFF.

J is TRBJ1-5 and V is TRBV4-2, with D perhaps TRBD1 (6 bases). The CDR3 has 15 amino acids. The V gene's germline CDR1 is LGHNA and CDR2 YNFKEQ. Trimming cost V 0 bases and J 4 bases, with 10 bases left between them. CDR3 in DNA: TGTGCCAGCAGCCAAGAAAGCCAGGGGAATCAGCCCCAGCATTTT. Translated: CASSQESQGNQPQHF.

The rearrangement uses TRBV25-1 and TRBJ1-1; tentative D call: TRBD1 (6 bases). The V gene's germline CDR1 is MGHDK and CDR2 SYGVNS. The CDR3 is 15 amino acids. The V end was cut by 3 bases, the J end by 0 bases, with 11 bases between. CDR3 in amino acids: CASSDRGGMNTEAFF. In DNA, the CDR3 is TGTGCCAGCAGTGATAGGGGGGGGATGAACACTGAAGCTTTCTTT.

The genes are TRBV6-5 and TRBJ1-2; D gene unclear. V lost 4 bases and J 4 bases, leaving 13 bases between the germline ends. CDR1 and CDR2 (germline): MNHEY, SVGAGI. This CDR3 is built from 14 residues. In DNA, the CDR3 is TGTGCCAGCAGTTTCTACGGTCGAGGCTATGGCTACACCTTC. It codes for CASSFYGRGYGYTF.

The V gene is TRBV11-2, the J gene TRBJ1-2, with a possible D match to TRBD1 (5 bases). The CDR3 has 13 residues. Germline V lookup: CDR1 SGHAT, CDR2 FQNNGV. Trimming took off 1 base at V and 8 bases at J, with 11 bases between the two ends. CDR3 nucleotide sequence: TGTGCCAGCAGCTTAGCCCCAGGGTACGGCTACACCTTC. It codes for CASSLAPGYGYTF.

This clone was counted between two and nine times. V usage is TRBV3-1 (or the pseudogene TRBV3-2) and J usage is TRBJ2-7; 12 positions match TRBD1. The CDR3 has 15 amino acids. Germline V gene lookup returns CDR1 LGHDT and CDR2 YNNKEL (reference sequence). The V and J ends lost 4 bases and 3 bases, in that order; junction bases with no gene match: 4. The CDR3 coding sequence is TGTGCCAGCAGCCGGGGACAGGGGGCGCTCTACGAGCAGTACTTC. As protein: CASSRGQGALYEQYF.